The 24 T cell receptor beta chains given below trace back to one sample, sequenced in a study of blood T cell repertoires in COVID-19. Data came from immunoSEQ multiplex PCR; TCRdb stores just in-frame clones and leaves some out. Of roughly 38,000 clones in the sample, 65% to 85% were seen once. The material sequenced was peripheral blood. The receptors here all came from a man between 60 and 70 years old in a cohort sampled during active COVID-19.

The chain has TRBV19 and TRBJ2-1; TRBD2 matches at 7 bases. Germline values: CDR1 LNHDA, CDR2 SQIVND (reference sequence). CDR3 length equals 18 residues. V gave up 5 bases and J gave up 0 bases; unmatched junction bases: 13. CDR3 sequence reads: CASSPRTGAGYSYNEQFF. For the CDR3, the DNA is TGTGCCAGTAGTCCCCGGACCGGAGCGGGATACTCCTACAATGAGCAGTTCTTC.

The chain recombines TRBV7-9 with TRBJ1-6, with a tentative D call TRBD1 (5 bases). CDR3 length: 16 residues. V was clipped by 5 bases and J by 9 bases, with 20 bases between them. Germline loops: CDR1 SEHNR, CDR2 FQNEAQ (reference sequence). The DNA for the CDR3 is TGTGCCAGCAGCCCCCAGGGTGGAGGGGAAGTTTCACCCCTCCACTTT. This translates into CASSPQGGGEVSPLHF.

The V call is TRBV23-1, the J call TRBJ2-6; D not resolved. TRBV23-1 is filed as an ORF, its function uncertain. Between the trimmed V and J ends, which lost 2 bases and 0 bases, there was a span of 14 bases. This CDR3 has 18 amino acids. This chain's CDR3 is CASSQTMLPISGANVLTF. The CDR3 nucleotides are TGCGCCAGCAGTCAAACCATGCTACCGATCTCTGGGGCCAACGTCCTGACTTTC.

J is TRBJ1-1 and V is TRBV28; no firm D call. CDR1 is MDHEN and CDR2 is SYDVKM in the germline V gene. Trimming removed 5 bases from V and 7 bases from J, with 11 bases in between. The length of the CDR3 is 12 residues. The CDR3 DNA follows: TGTGCCAGCAGTCTCGTTCTAGGTGAAGCTTTCTTT. This encodes CASSLVLGEAFF. The full variable domain, rest sourced from reference TRBV28 and TRBJ1-1, is DVKVTQSSRYLVKRTGEKVFLECVQDMDHENMFWYRQDPGLGLRLIYFSYDVKMKEKGDIPEGYSVSREKKERFSLILESASTNQTSMYLCASSLVLGEAFFGQGTRLTVV.

The table lists this clone with many counts. The rearrangement uses TRBV28 and TRBJ2-3, with 10 bases matching TRBD2. J was trimmed by 5 bases and V by 6 bases; bases with no gene match: 14. Germline V gene lookup returns CDR1 MDHEN and CDR2 SYDVKM. The CDR3 is 17 residues long. The CDR3 DNA follows: TGTGCCAGCAGCTTGGGGGGAGCGGGAGGGCCTCGAGATACGCAGTATTTT. This codes for CASSLGGAGGPRDTQYF.

The chain links TRBV28 to TRBJ2-7; tentatively, D is TRBD2 (6 bases). Trimming stripped 6 bases from V and 3 bases from J, with 18 bases between. Germline V lookup: CDR1 MDHEN, CDR2 SYDVKM. CDR3 length: 15 residues. CDR3 coding DNA: TGTGCCAGCAGGGGGACGGGAGACGTCCTCTACGAGCAGTACTTC. This gives the protein CASRGTGDVLYEQYF.

The genes are TRBV14 and TRBJ1-1; D gene uncertain. There are 13 residues in the CDR3. The V and J ends lost 6 bases and 3 bases respectively, with 11 bases between them. Germline CDR1 is SGHDN and CDR2 is FVKESK. CDR3 nucleotide sequence: TGTGCCAGCAGTGACTCCCTGGACACTGAAGCTTTCTTT. Protein product: CASSDSLDTEAFF. Looking up the rest from reference TRBV14 and TRBJ1-1 gives the full variable domain: EAGVTQFPSHSVIEKGQTVTLRCDPISGHDNLYWYRRVMGKEIKFLLHFVKESKQDESGMPNNRFLAERTGGTYSTLKVQPAELEDSGVYFCASSDSLDTEAFFGQGTRLTVV.

This rearrangement joins TRBV30 to TRBJ1-2; D call uncertain. Germline CDR1 and CDR2: GTSNPN and SVGIG (reference sequence). There are 13 residues in the CDR3. V lost 5 bases and J lost 2, with 12 bases in between. This chain's CDR3 is CAWGLGPNYGYTF. In DNA, the CDR3 is TGTGCCTGGGGGCTTGGGCCCAACTATGGCTACACCTTC.

This chain uses TRBV7-6 with TRBJ2-7; no firm D call. V shed 8 bases and J shed 4 bases, with 9 bases lying between them. Germline V CDR1 and CDR2: SGHVS, FNYEAQ. The CDR3 sequence is 11 residues long. The CDR3 DNA follows: TGTGCCAGCGGCCCCGGGTACGAGCAGTACTTC. It encodes CASGPGYEQYF.

V gene TRBV28 combines with J gene TRBJ1-5; TRBD1 aligns across 7 bases. J was trimmed by 8 bases and V by 8 bases; bases with no gene match: 12. The germline V gene encodes CDR1 MDHEN and CDR2 SYDVKM. The CDR3 sequence is 14 residues long. The CDR3 here is CASVLPGTDKPQHF. CDR3 nucleotide sequence: TGTGCCAGCGTCCTCCCCGGGACAGATAAGCCCCAGCATTTT.

This rearrangement joins TRBV27 to TRBJ2-2, with 10 bases fitting TRBD2. The CDR3 totals 16 residues. Germline CDR1 and CDR2: MNHEY and SMNVEV (reference sequence). The junction had 4 bases not matched to a gene; V was cut back by 2 bases and J by 4 bases. The CDR3 region has the DNA TGTGCCAGCAGTTTAAGCGGGGGGGTCATCACCGGGGAGCTGTTTTTT. Translated, it gives CASSLSGGVITGELFF.

This sequence joins TRBV19 and TRBJ2-3; possibly TRBD1 for D (6 bases). V lost 4 bases and J 4 bases, leaving 9 bases between the germline ends. CDR1 is LNHDA and CDR2 is SQIVND in the germline V gene (reference sequence). This CDR3 is built from 13 residues. DNA for the CDR3: TGTGCCAGTAGTAACCAGGGGCCAGATACGCAGTATTTT. This codes for CASSNQGPDTQYF.

The chain is built from TRBV12-3 or TRBV12-4 and TRBJ2-2; no clear D gene. The CDR3 totals 11 residues. V gave up 7 bases and J gave up 7 bases, with 7 bases separating them. The CDR3 DNA sequence: TGTGCCAGCACCTACCTCGGGGAGCTGTTTTTT. As protein: CASTYLGELFF.

In this sample, this clone turned up a few times. The V gene is TRBV18, the J gene TRBJ2-2; the match to TRBD1 covers 8 bases. The J segment lost 5 bases and the V segment lost 0 bases, leaving 5 bases of the junction unmatched. The germline V gene encodes CDR1 KGHSH and CDR2 LQKENI. This CDR3 spans 16 amino acids. DNA of the CDR3: TGTGCCAGCTCACCACCGCGGACAGGGTCGACCGGGGAGCTGTTTTTT. Translated: CASSPPRTGSTGELFF.

In this sample, this clone turned up a few times. This chain links TRBV7-9 with TRBJ2-7; 8 bases are a match to TRBD1. J lost 5 bases, V lost 7 bases, and 4 bases had no gene match. The CDR3 has 12 residues. Germline CDR1 reads SEHNR; CDR2 reads FQNEAQ (reference sequence). The CDR3 DNA follows: TGTGCCAGCAACCAGGGGGCTGACGAGCAGTACTTC. This encodes CASNQGADEQYF.

The chain links TRBV7-9 to TRBJ2-3; perhaps TRBD2 as D (5 bases). The germline V gene has CDR1 SEHNR and CDR2 FQNEAQ (reference sequence). Trimming took off 5 bases at V and 4 bases at J, with 10 bases between the two ends. The CDR3 spans 13 residues. The CDR3 coding sequence is TGTGCCAGCAGCCTCGGAGGCTCAGATACGCAGTATTTT. This gives the protein CASSLGGSDTQYF. Combining the CDR3 with reference TRBV7-9 and TRBJ2-3 gives the whole variable domain DTGVSQNPRHKITKRGQNVTFRCDPISEHNRLYWYRQTLGQGPEFLTYFQNEAQLEKSRLLSDRFSAERPKGSFSTLEIQRTEQGDSAMYLCASSLGGSDTQYFGPGTRLTVL.

This chain links TRBV28 with TRBJ1-3; 9 bases line up with TRBD1. Germline lookup yields CDR1 MDHEN and CDR2 SYDVKM. CDR3 length: 15 amino acids. V gave up 6 bases and J gave up 3 bases; unmatched junction bases: 6. For the CDR3, the DNA is TGTGCCAGCAGACCCCCGGGACAGGGTGGAAACACCATATATTTT. Encoded protein: CASRPPGQGGNTIYF.

This chain uses TRBV27 with TRBJ1-6; D may be TRBD1 (5 bases). There are 20 residues in the CDR3. V was trimmed by 2 bases and J by 10 bases, leaving 30 bases between them. CDR1 is MNHEY and CDR2 is SMNVEV in the germline V gene (reference sequence). The CDR3 DNA reads TGTGCCAGCAGTTTAGGGCCAACATGGACAATCTCGGGTCCCCAGTCACCCCTCCACTTT. Its protein is CASSLGPTWTISGPQSPLHF.

V gene TRBV19 combines with J gene TRBJ2-2; 7 bases are shared with TRBD1. V lost 5 bases and J lost 5; bases outside the gene matches: 11. This CDR3 is 16 amino acids long. The germline V gene encodes CDR1 LNHDA and CDR2 SQIVND (reference sequence). DNA for the CDR3: TGTGCCAGTAGTCACGGGGACAGACGACGGACCGGGGAGCTGTTTTTT. As protein: CASSHGDRRRTGELFF.

The sample holds one count of this clone. The chain couples TRBV7-9 to TRBJ1-6, with TRBD1 matching 9 bases. Per the germline V gene, CDR1 is SEHNR and CDR2 is FQNEAQ (reference sequence). The CDR3 is 17 residues long. J lost 7 bases, V lost 3 bases, and 10 bases had no gene match. The CDR3 spells CASSFGTGQPGNSPLHF. In DNA form, the CDR3 reads TGTGCCAGCAGCTTCGGGACAGGGCAACCCGGGAATTCACCCCTCCACTTT.

The count of this clone is one. The chain links TRBV3-1 (or the pseudogene TRBV3-2) to TRBJ2-1, with D perhaps matching TRBD1 (5 bases). Per the germline V gene, CDR1 is LGHDT and CDR2 is YNNKEL (reference sequence). The CDR3 totals 16 residues. With 0 bases removed from V and 4 bases from J, the gap between germline ends came to 13 bases. The CDR3 coding sequence is TGTGCCAGCAGCCAAGATTGGGCAGGGTCTTACAATGAGCAGTTCTTC. It yields the protein CASSQDWAGSYNEQFF.

The gene calls are TRBV19 and TRBJ1-5, with D perhaps TRBD1 (6 bases). V was shortened by 7 bases and J by 0 bases, with 22 bases between the two germline ends. The CDR3 sequence is 18 residues long. Germline lookup yields CDR1 LNHDA and CDR2 SQIVND (reference sequence). CDR3 sequence (DNA): TGTGCCAGTACCCTCCTAGGTCCAGGGGCCCGTAGCAATCAGCCCCAGCATTTT. This codes for CASTLLGPGARSNQPQHF.

V gene TRBV6-1 combines with J gene TRBJ2-7; TRBD2 aligns across 8 bases. CDR1 and CDR2 (germline): MNHNS, SASEGT. The V gene end was trimmed by 3 bases and the J gene end by 9 bases; junction bases not matched to a gene: 13. The CDR3 contains 15 residues. The CDR3: CASSDPGLASYGQYF. CDR3 in DNA: TGTGCCAGCAGTGACCCCGGACTAGCTTCCTATGGGCAGTACTTC.

This chain joins TRBV19 and TRBJ2-6; D is perhaps TRBD1 (5 bases). The CDR3 is made up of 15 amino acids. With 4 bases removed from V and 0 bases from J, the gap between germline ends came to 7 bases. CDR1 and CDR2 from the germline V gene are LNHDA and SQIVND (reference sequence). The CDR3: CASSTTGSGANVLTF. CDR3 coding DNA: TGTGCCAGTAGTACCACAGGCTCTGGGGCCAACGTCCTGACTTTC.